These 24 T cell receptor beta chains were all obtained from the same sample, sequenced in a study of blood T cell repertoires in COVID-19 (TCRdb year 2020). The method behind the library was the immunoSEQ multiplex PCR assay. In TCRdb, the immuneACCESS table is reduced to in-frame sequences with V and J assigned. These tables do not hold every clone; where another copy was compared, an unresolved V gene accounts for under half, and the others remain unexplained. Recorded for this sample are about 300,000 clones; 86% of them occurred a single time. Clones ranked in the top ten supply less than 4.5% of the sample. Sequencing was performed on PBMCs or T cells enriched from blood (not recorded which). The receptors here all came from a man aged 30 to 39 who had recovered from COVID-19.

The chain employs TRBV7-9 and TRBJ2-7; TRBD1 matches 12 bases. V shed 2 bases, J shed 6 bases, and the junction held 5 bases outside the gene matches. Germline CDR1 SEHNR, CDR2 FQNEAQ (reference sequence). The CDR3 is 15 residues long. The CDR3 nucleotides read TGTGCCAGCAGCTTATCGGGGACAGGGGGCGTCGAGCAGTACTTC. Translating it yields CASSLSGTGGVEQYF.

The rearrangement joins TRBV6-5 to TRBJ1-1, with 7 bases fitting TRBD1. The J segment lost 7 bases and the V segment lost 4 bases, leaving 15 bases of the junction unmatched. This CDR3 is built from 16 residues. CDR1 MNHEY and CDR2 SVGAGI come from the germline V gene. This CDR3 reads CASSSPRWDRDHEAFF. CDR3 in DNA: TGTGCCAGCAGTTCCCCCCGGTGGGACAGAGATCATGAAGCTTTCTTT.

This chain joins TRBV29-1 and TRBJ2-1, with 11 bases aligning to TRBD1. Trimming cost V 5 bases and J 2 bases; bases outside gene matches: 2. CDR3 length: 14 residues. Germline CDR1 and CDR2: SQVTM and ANQGSEA. The CDR3 coding sequence is TGCAGCGTTATGGACAGGGGGCCCTACAATGAGCAGTTCTTC. It specifies CSVMDRGPYNEQFF.

The rearrangement links TRBV6-5 to TRBJ1-3; D ambiguous. Germline values: CDR1 MNHEY, CDR2 SVGAGI. Trimming shortened V by 5 bases and J by 0 bases, and 8 bases separated the two germline ends. The CDR3 contains 14 residues. This chain's CDR3 is CASSLQSSGNTIYF. Written as DNA, the CDR3 is TGTGCCAGCAGTCTACAGAGCTCTGGAAACACCATATATTTT.

The chain couples TRBV7-8 to TRBJ1-5, with a possible D match to TRBD1 (6 bases). The germline CDR1 and CDR2 sequences are SGHVS and FQNEAQ. The CDR3 is 16 amino acids. Trimming removed 5 bases from V and 6 bases from J, with 20 bases in between. DNA for the CDR3: TGTGCCAGCAGCCCAACCGCGGGCACAGGGAGTCAGCCCCAGCATTTT. It codes for CASSPTAGTGSQPQHF.

The rearrangement uses TRBV15 and TRBJ2-1; 11 nucleotides agree with TRBD2. In germline, CDR1 is LNHNV, CDR2 YYDKDF (reference sequence). Trimming at V came to 3 bases and at J to 0 bases, leaving 13 bases not matched to a gene. This CDR3 contains 20 residues. CDR3 residues: CATSSPQWRLAGSSYNEQFF. CDR3 DNA: TGTGCCACCAGCAGCCCCCAATGGAGACTAGCGGGGAGCTCCTACAATGAGCAGTTCTTC.

The V and J genes are TRBV11-3 and TRBJ2-5, with D perhaps TRBD1 (6 bases). CDR3 length: 16 residues. Germline V gives CDR1 SGHNT, CDR2 YENEEA. V gave up 10 bases and J gave up 0 bases, with 21 bases separating them. CDR3 DNA: TGTGCCACCCAGGACAATTCCCAGGGGTACCAAGAGACCCAGTACTTC. Residues: CATQDNSQGYQETQYF. The whole variable domain, filled in from reference TRBV11-3 and TRBJ2-5, reads EAGVVQSPRYKIIEKKQPVAFWCNPISGHNTLYWYLQNLGQGPELLIRYENEEAVDDSQLPKDRFSAERLKGVDSTLKIQPAELGDSAVYLCATQDNSQGYQETQYFGPGTRLLVL.

The rearrangement joins TRBV18 to TRBJ1-1, with 11 bases identical to TRBD1. J lost 2 bases, V lost 5 bases, and 7 bases had no gene match. The CDR3 spans 16 residues. Per the germline V gene, CDR1 is KGHSH and CDR2 is LQKENI. The CDR3 coding sequence is TGTGCCAGCTCATTAGGACAGGGGGCCCTAAACACTGAAGCTTTCTTT. This sequence encodes CASSLGQGALNTEAFF.

The chain combines TRBV4-1 with TRBJ2-2; 10 bases are a match to TRBD1. The germline V gene has CDR1 MGHRA and CDR2 YSYEKL. V shed 3 bases, J shed 5 bases, and the junction held 12 bases outside the gene matches. CDR3 length equals 18 residues. The CDR3 nucleotides read TGCGCCAGCAGCCACGAAATCGGACAGGGGGGCGATACCGGGGAGCTGTTTTTT. Its translation: CASSHEIGQGGDTGELFF.

The gene calls are TRBV6-5 and TRBJ1-2; D is unresolved. The V and J ends lost 6 bases and 4 bases respectively, with 12 bases between them. CDR3 size: 13 residues. CDR1 MNHEY and CDR2 SVGAGI come from the germline V gene. The DNA of the CDR3 is TGTGCCAGCAGAGTGGCGGGCCCCTATGGCTACACCTTC. Its translation is CASRVAGPYGYTF.

The chain uses TRBV5-4 and TRBJ2-5; TRBD2 is a possible D gene (7 bases). The V and J ends lost 1 base and 4 bases respectively, with 14 bases between them. The CDR3 loop spans 15 amino acids. Per germline, CDR1 SGHNT and CDR2 YYREEE (reference sequence). CDR3 protein: CASSLMGGGRETQYF. The CDR3, as DNA: TGTGCCAGCAGCTTGATGGGGGGCGGGAGAGAGACCCAGTACTTC.

The chain is built from TRBV6-5 and TRBJ1-5; the D gene is possibly TRBD1 (5 bases). The CDR3 consists of 14 residues. V gave up 0 bases and J gave up 6 bases, with 9 bases separating them. Germline lookup yields CDR1 MNHEY and CDR2 SVGAGI. The CDR3 DNA reads as TGTGCCAGCAGTTACTCCCAGGGAGGTCAGCCCCAGCATTTT. Translated, it gives CASSYSQGGQPQHF.

V usage is TRBV7-9 and J usage is TRBJ2-1; D might be TRBD2 (5 bases). The germline V gene has CDR1 SEHNR and CDR2 FQNEAQ (reference sequence). The CDR3 contains 15 residues. V was pared by 5 bases and J by 3 bases, with 14 bases between. CDR3 residues: CASSETSSNYNEQFF. The CDR3 DNA is TGTGCCAGCAGCGAAACTAGTTCTAACTACAATGAGCAGTTCTTC. Drawing the rest from reference TRBV7-9 and TRBJ2-1, the complete variable domain is DTGVSQNPRHKITKRGQNVTFRCDPISEHNRLYWYRQTLGQGPEFLTYFQNEAQLEKSRLLSDRFSAERPKGSFSTLEIQRTEQGDSAMYLCASSETSSNYNEQFFGPGTRLTVL.

The chain carries TRBV11-2 and TRBJ1-2; 9 nucleotides align to TRBD1. CDR1 is SGHAT and CDR2 is FQNNGV in the germline V gene. Trimming cost V 3 bases and J 8 bases; bases outside gene matches: 13. The CDR3 sequence is 16 residues long. This CDR3 reads CASSLANRGPTAGYTF. The CDR3 DNA reads TGTGCCAGCAGCTTGGCCAACAGGGGGCCAACCGCGGGCTACACCTTC.

This chain uses TRBV7-9 with TRBJ1-4; D is undetermined. The CDR3 consists of 14 residues. Trimming removed 7 bases at V and 8 bases at J, with 17 bases between. From germline, CDR1 is SEHNR and CDR2 FQNEAQ (reference sequence). The CDR3 reads CASTPIYGNEKLFF. CDR3 sequence (DNA): TGTGCCAGCACCCCAATCTACGGGAACGAAAAACTGTTTTTT.

The chain is built from TRBV2 and TRBJ1-1, with 7 bases matching TRBD1. CDR1 is SNHLY, CDR2 FYNNEI, per germline. This CDR3 is built from 16 residues. V was pared by 6 bases and J by 0 bases, with 10 bases of the junction left unmatched. The DNA for the CDR3 is TGTGCCAGCAGCGCGAGGGGACAGTCAATGAACACTGAAGCTTTCTTT. Amino acids: CASSARGQSMNTEAFF.

There are a few counts of this clone. This sequence joins TRBV24-1 and TRBJ2-7, with 7 bases aligning to TRBD1. The V segment lost 2 bases and the J segment 0 bases; nucleotides outside the gene matches: 6. The CDR3 covers 16 residues. The germline CDR1 and CDR2 sequences are KGHDR and SFDVKD. The CDR3 spells CATSDSRGQHSYEQYF. CDR3 nucleotide sequence: TGTGCCACCAGTGATTCCCGGGGACAGCACTCCTACGAGCAGTACTTC.

The V gene is TRBV6-5, the J gene TRBJ2-1; D is ambiguous. The CDR3 sequence is 15 residues long. The V and J ends lost 6 bases and 5 bases respectively, with 17 bases between them. Germline CDR1 MNHEY, CDR2 SVGAGI. The CDR3 region has the DNA TGTGCCAGCAGCGTCCCTCGCAGACTGAACAATGAGCAGTTCTTC. Its protein is CASSVPRRLNNEQFF.

The chain has TRBV7-2 and TRBJ2-7; TRBD1 matches at 9 bases. J lost 2 bases, V lost 3 bases, and 2 bases had no gene match. Per the germline V gene, CDR1 is SGHTA and CDR2 is FQGNSA. This CDR3 contains 14 residues. CDR3 DNA: TGTGCCAGCAGCTTCGGGACAGGGACCTACGAGCAGTACTTC. Its translation: CASSFGTGTYEQYF.

V is TRBV3-1 (or the pseudogene TRBV3-2) and J is TRBJ2-2; D possibly corresponds to TRBD1 (5 bases). Germline CDR1 and CDR2: LGHDT and YNNKEL (reference sequence). The V and J ends lost 1 base and 0 bases respectively, with 21 bases between them. The CDR3 runs 20 residues. CDR3 residues: CASSQGRRVLPTANTGELFF. In DNA, the CDR3 is TGTGCCAGCAGCCAAGGGCGCAGGGTTCTACCCACCGCGAACACCGGGGAGCTGTTTTTT.

A single count supports this clone. The chain couples TRBV11-2 to TRBJ2-7; 7 positions match TRBD2. The CDR3 has 17 residues. V shed 2 bases, J shed 0 bases, and the junction held 10 bases outside the gene matches. CDR1 and CDR2 (germline): SGHAT, FQNNGV. Written as DNA, the CDR3 is TGTGCCAGCAGCTTAAGAGCTAGCGGCACCTTCTCCTACGAGCAGTACTTC. Encoded protein: CASSLRASGTFSYEQYF.

CDR3 sequence reads: CSARIQTEAFF. In nucleotides, the CDR3 is TGCAGTGCTAGAATACAGACGGAAGCTTTCTTT. The rearrangement uses TRBV20-1 and TRBJ1-1, with D unclear. This CDR3 is built from 11 residues. V shed 2 bases and J shed 8 bases, with 9 bases lying between them. CDR1 is DFQATT and CDR2 is SNEGSKA in the germline V gene (reference sequence).

This clone has a single count. The V gene is TRBV2, the J gene TRBJ2-3, with D perhaps TRBD2 (6 bases). The germline V and J ends were trimmed by 7 bases and 4 bases, with 15 bases remaining between them. CDR1 is SNHLY, CDR2 FYNNEI, per germline. This CDR3 is 14 amino acids long. CDR3 nucleotides: TGTGCCAGCAAGGTCGGGGGTTACCCAGATACGCAGTATTTT. Its translation: CASKVGGYPDTQYF.

The chain carries TRBV27 and TRBJ1-6; D remains unclear. CDR3 length: 13 residues. Germline CDR1 reads MNHEY; CDR2 reads SMNVEV (reference sequence). Trimming pared 5 bases from V and 7 bases from J, leaving 9 bases between. The CDR3 protein is CASSDTGNSPLHF. The CDR3 bases are TGTGCCAGCAGTGATACGGGAAATTCACCCCTCCACTTT.